Detailed here is one T cell receptor beta chain. The data originate from a study of CD8 T cells in Susac syndrome. With random hexamers, about 0.45 to 1 ug RNA was reverse transcribed. Via MiXCR, TCRdb re-called the immunoSEQ multiplex PCR reads, giving one row per CDR3 protein. In the table there are under 200,000 distinct CDR3 sequences, roughly 94% of which are singletons. V lost 4 bases to trimming and J lost 0 bases; unmatched junction nucleotides: 5. Germline CDR1 and CDR2: MGHRA and YSYEKL. The CDR3 loop spans 15 amino acids. The V call is TRBV4-1, the J call TRBJ1-1; 7 bases map to TRBD1. The TCR was taken from a human donor with Susac syndrome. Sequenced sample: CD8+ T cells from PBMCs. CDR3 in amino acids: CASSPVGQMNTEAFF. The CDR3 DNA follows: TGCGCCAGCAGCCCCGTGGGACAGATGAACACTGAAGCTTTCTTT.